This T cell receptor (beta chain) emerged from a study of blood T cells in healthy people across ages. This clonotype was observed a few times. Antigen: not known. The second PCR ran roughly 6 to 11 cycles with a sample-barcoded 5' primer and J-beta primers. Every molecule of cDNA carried a tag from a template-switch adaptor with 12 random nucleotides. TCRdb passed the 5' RACE reads through MiXCR, listing each CDR3 protein once. The sample contains over 700,000 distinct CDR3 sequences, 20% to 25% of which appear only once. Study conclusions and caveats: TCR beta diversity correlated strongly with naive T cell percentage.

Germline lookup yields CDR1 MNHEY and CDR2 SVGEGT. The CDR3 consists of 14 residues. The V gene lost 2 bases and the J gene lost 2 bases, with 10 bases spanning the gap. The same sample was also studied in work on T cells of mothers and their children. According to that study: Roughly 6 children and their three healthy Caucasian mothers were the donors. Related and unrelated pairs show similar shaping of TCR recombination output by thymic selection.

The sample consisted of blood. The TCR sequence derives from a boy younger than 18 in good health. The chain employs TRBV6-2 or TRBV6-3 and TRBJ2-7; D is possibly TRBD2 (6 bases). CDR3 sequence reads: CASSYGGFPYEQYF. The CDR3 bases are TGTGCCAGCAGTTACGGGGGGTTTCCCTACGAGCAGTACTTC.